This entry lists 17 T cell receptor beta chains sequenced from one sample in a study of tumor-infiltrating lymphocytes in primary liver carcinoma. TCR beta cDNA came from around 500 ng total RNA, primed with a constant-region primer. ARM-PCR was slightly modified, and three nested multiplex PCR rounds with it gave rise to the TCR beta libraries. Investigators reported that the first two PCR rounds, at about 11 cycles each, used TRBV1-TRBV30 forward primers with a C-beta reverse primer. TCRdb reprocessed the multiplex PCR reads via MiXCR and lists one record per CDR3 protein. The sample has 250,000 to 400,000 distinct CDR3 sequences; 55% to 65% are singletons. Alongside blood RNA obtained from unsorted whole blood, germline DNA was also extracted. Material: peripheral blood. The receptors stem from a man in his forties with primary liver carcinoma and hepatitis B virus infection.

This clonotype was observed at least ten times. This chain uses TRBV4-1 with TRBJ2-3, with TRBD1 as a possible D gene (7 bases). The germline CDR1 and CDR2 sequences are MGHRA and YSYEKL. The CDR3 extends over 17 amino acids. Trimming stripped 0 bases from V and 6 bases from J, with 19 bases between. CDR3 loop: CASSQDAGTVHSDTQYF. The CDR3 coding sequence is TGCGCCAGCAGCCAAGACGCGGGGACAGTACATTCGGATACGCAGTATTTT.

Comments on this clonotype: The conserved phenylalanine or tryptophan is not found at the CDR3 terminus, so this likely reflects a read error. The chain recombines TRBV5-5 with TRBJ2-4; 9 nucleotides agree with TRBD1. Looked up from germline, CDR1 is SGHKS and CDR2 is YYEKEE (reference sequence). V dropped 4 bases and J dropped 8; count of bases not matched to a gene: 16. The CDR3 sequence is 17 residues long. The CDR3 here is CASSLTGTGKNRDIQYY. CDR3 DNA: TGTGCCAGCAGCCTTACCGGGACAGGGAAAAATCGGGACATTCAGTACTAT.

In this sample, this clonotype turned up once. A much larger clonotype is one base distant, so this may be a read error. This rearrangement joins TRBV4-2 to TRBJ1-6; no firm D call. Germline CDR1 reads LGHNA; CDR2 reads YNFKEQ. The length of the CDR3 is 14 residues. DNA for the CDR3: TGTGCCAGCAGCCACGGGGAGAAAAATTCACCCTTCCACTTT. Translation gives CASSHGEKNSPFHF.

On this clonotype: This CDR3 is missing its conserved last phenylalanine or tryptophan, likely due to a read error. V is TRBV28 and J is TRBJ2-7; 7 bases align to TRBD1. Germline V gene sequence: CDR1 MDHEN, CDR2 SYDVKM. Losses at the gene ends were 7 bases for V and 1 base for J; bases not matched to a gene: 7. The CDR3 runs 14 residues. The CDR3 spells CASTLRDRSYEQYL. CDR3 coding DNA: TGTGCCAGCACCCTCCGGGACAGATCCTACGAGCAGTACCTC.

This clonotype was found many times. The gene calls are TRBV10-3 and TRBJ2-7, with D maybe TRBD1 (6 bases). The CDR3 is made up of 15 amino acids. Looked up from germline, CDR1 is ENHRY and CDR2 is SYGVKD. Trimming left V 4 bases short and J 0 bases short, with 13 bases between. In nucleotides, the CDR3 is TGTGCCATCAGTGGACAGGCGATGAGCTCCTACGAGCAGTACTTC. It translates to CAISGQAMSSYEQYF.

Turning to this clonotype: At one boundary the junction diverges from the germline segment, which might be a read error. The chain employs TRBV12-3 or TRBV12-4 and TRBJ2-1, with 11 nucleotides matching TRBD2. The CDR3 totals 16 residues. The CDR3 sequence is CASSPTSGSYNNEQLF. The CDR3 DNA follows: TGTGCCAGCAGTCCTACTAGCGGGAGTTACAACAATGAGCAGTTGTTC.

Details on this clonotype: Relative to the germline gene, one junction end is altered; a read error may explain this. The chain employs TRBV6-5 and TRBJ2-3, with TRBD2 matching 7 bases. Germline values: CDR1 MNHEY, CDR2 SVGAGI. The CDR3 sequence is 15 residues long. The CDR3 sequence is CASSPTSAYTDTHYF. DNA of the CDR3: TGTGCCAGCAGTCCCACTAGCGCCTACACAGATACGCACTATTTT.

This clonotype showed up just once. A much larger clone differs by one base, so this may be a read error. The chain carries TRBV6-6 and TRBJ1-5; no definite D call. Looked up from germline, CDR1 is MNHNY and CDR2 is SVGAGI (reference sequence). This CDR3 is 14 amino acids long. For the CDR3, the DNA is TGTGCCGGCAGTTCCCCGGAAAGGAATCAGCCCCAGCATTTT. Amino acid sequence: CAGSSPERNQPQHF.

On this clonotype itself: The junction departs from germline at one end; a sequencing error may be responsible. This chain connects TRBV4-2 to TRBJ1-3; D ambiguous. The length of the CDR3 is 15 residues. Per the germline V gene, CDR1 is LGHNA and CDR2 is YNFKEQ. In DNA form, the CDR3 reads TGTCCCAGCAGCCAAGACTACTGGGCTGGAAACACCGTATATTTT. It codes for CPSSQDYWAGNTVYF.

This clonotype was observed a handful of times. The chain combines TRBV6-1 with TRBJ1-5; D is unclear. The germline V gene encodes CDR1 MNHNS and CDR2 SASEGT. The CDR3 loop spans 16 amino acids. V was trimmed by 0 bases and J by 0 bases, leaving 9 bases between them. The CDR3 DNA sequence: TGTGCCAGCAGTGAAGCGCCAATGGGTAGCAATCAGCCCCAGCATTTT. It encodes CASSEAPMGSNQPQHF.

This clonotype showed up many times. V usage is TRBV6-2 or TRBV6-3 and J usage is TRBJ2-7; 11 bases agree with TRBD2. Per germline, CDR1 MNHEY and CDR2 SVGEGT. This CDR3 contains 13 residues. J gave up 7 bases and V 4 bases, and 3 bases lay outside the gene matches. CDR3: CASSLAGGREQYF. Here the CDR3 DNA reads TGTGCCAGCAGTTTAGCGGGAGGGAGGGAGCAGTACTTC.

Comment on this clonotype: Compared with germline, one end of the junction differs, possibly owing to a read error. The genes are TRBV7-9 and TRBJ2-1, with 7 bases lining up with TRBD2. The CDR3 has 16 amino acids. Per germline, CDR1 SEHNR and CDR2 FQNEAQ (reference sequence). The CDR3 nucleotides read TGTGCCAGCAGCTTATGGGCGGGAGCCGCCTACAATGAGCCGTTCTTC. It is translated as CASSLWAGAAYNEPFF.

V usage is TRBV29-1 and J usage is TRBJ2-5, with D unclear. The CDR3 sequence is 12 residues long. Germline loops: CDR1 SQVTM, CDR2 ANQGSEA. The CDR3 protein is CSALSYLETQYF. The DNA for the CDR3 is TGCAGTGCATTAAGCTATCTTGAGACCCAGTACTTC.

This chain links TRBV18 with TRBJ2-7, with TRBD2 matching over 8 bases. V lost 3 bases to trimming and J lost 5 bases; unmatched junction nucleotides: 9. Germline CDR1 and CDR2: KGHSH and LQKENI. The CDR3 runs 15 residues. The CDR3 nucleotides read TGTGCCAGCTCACCGCAAGCGGGAGCTGGAAACGAGCAGTACTTC. Protein sequence: CASSPQAGAGNEQYF.

As regards this clonotype: A much more abundant neighbour one base away suggests this may be a read error. The CDR3, as DNA: TGTACCAGCAGCCCACAGGCGAATTCACCCCTCCACTTT. This sequence encodes CTSSPQANSPLHF. The J gene is TRBJ1-6, the V gene TRBV14, with D possibly TRBD1 on 5 matching bases. Per germline, CDR1 SGHDN and CDR2 FVKESK. The CDR3 covers 13 residues.

The chain employs TRBV11-2 and TRBJ2-1, with D possibly matching TRBD1 (6 bases). Germline CDR1 and CDR2: SGHAT and FQNNGV. V lost 7 bases, J lost 1 base, and 17 bases lay in between. The CDR3 totals 16 residues. CDR3 bases: TGTGCCAGCAACTGCAGACAGGCTCGATCCTACAATGAGCAGTTCTTC. Encoded protein: CASNCRQARSYNEQFF.

On this clonotype: One base away lies a much larger clone, so this may be a sequencing read error. The CDR3 sequence is CASSPIRGNRDTEALF. CDR3 DNA sequence: TGTGCCAGCAGCCCCATTCGGGGGAACCGGGACACTGAAGCTCTCTTT. The chain joins TRBV7-8 to TRBJ1-1; D perhaps matches TRBD1 (6 bases). The CDR3 spans 16 residues. From germline, CDR1 is SGHVS and CDR2 FQNEAQ.